This TCR beta chain was captured by sequencing in a study of T-cell reconstitution after alpha-beta-depleted transplantation in children. Unique molecular identifiers were used in preparing the TCRbeta library. TCRdb independently ran MiXCR on the PCR reads; one entry per CDR3 protein. The sample holds about 500,000 distinct CDR3 sequences, 32% seen once. There are 13 residues in the CDR3. Trimming took off 2 bases at V and 3 bases at J, with 8 bases between the two ends. CDR1 and CDR2 (germline): GTSNPN, SVGIG (reference sequence). The sample in question was PBMCs from the stem cell graft donor, obtained from the stem cell graft. This clonotype was obtained from a human donor who donated a stem cell graft to a child with aplastic anemia. The genes are TRBV30 and TRBJ2-1; possible D gene TRBD2, 5 bases. The CDR3 nucleotides read TGTGCCTGGAGTACGGGAATCTACAATGAGCAGTTCTTC. The encoded protein is CAWSTGIYNEQFF.